This T cell receptor (beta chain) appears in the sequencing data of a study of radiotherapy plus CTLA-4 blockade in lung cancer (dated by TCRdb to 2017 to 2018). Describing the broader study: Objective responses were observed in more than 15% of enrolled patients, and disease control was achieved in approximately 32%.

Focal radiation therapy combined with CTLA-4 blockade (ipilimumab) was tested in patients with chemo-refractory metastatic non-small-cell lung cancer. Libraries came from the immunoSEQ multiplex PCR assay. Not all clones reach the TCRdb copy of this immuneACCESS table, which keeps in-frame sequences only. Checked studies attribute under half of the gap to unresolved V genes and leave the rest unexplained. This sample is represented by approximately 110,000 clones; 81% of them were singletons. The ten largest clonotypes hold less than 4% of the sample. The full study reports these points: The strongest predictors of response were reported to be early dynamic shifts in blood T cell clones along with a rise in serum interferon-beta following radiation. After treatment with radiotherapy and ipilimumab, TCR clones that came from tumors expanded in the peripheral blood.

With regard to this clone: Which antigen it targets is not known. No base quality information exists; no much larger clone differs at one position.

From the germline V gene, CDR1 is SQVTM and CDR2 is ANQGSEA. Relative to germline, V is missing 7 bases and J is missing 4 bases, with 8 bases of the junction outside any gene match. The CDR3 spans 14 residues, from the cysteine through the phenylalanine. Only the CDR3 region is kept as DNA, spanning 42 bases read in frame from base 1. The sample was peripheral blood, taken from a patient treated with radiotherapy plus ipilimumab. The clonotype was recovered from a human donor with non-small cell lung cancer that progressed on radiotherapy plus ipilimumab. Some clones in this sample may be carry-over from other donors' samples. In this chain, TRBV29-1 is recombined with TRBJ2-5, and TRBD2 aligns with 11 junction nucleotides. The CDR3 region has the sequence CSAGVAGGRETQYF. The sequenced DNA: TGCAGCGCGGGAGTAGCGGGGGGGCGAGAGACCCAGTACTTC.